The source of this T cell receptor beta chain is a study of T-cell reconstitution after alpha-beta-depleted transplantation in children. This clonotype was recorded at least ten times. TCRbeta library construction was performed incorporating unique molecular identifiers. TCRdb reprocessed the PCR reads via MiXCR and lists one record per CDR3 protein. Seen here are some 200,000 distinct CDR3 sequences, roughly 6.8% observed once, and the top ten hold 3% to 3.5%. V gave up 7 bases and J gave up 4 bases, with 13 bases separating them. The CDR3 is 13 amino acids. The source of this sequence is a human donor who donated a stem cell graft to a child with Wiskott-Aldrich syndrome. Source: PBMCs from the stem cell graft donor, taken from the stem cell graft. This chain connects TRBV12-3 or TRBV12-4 to TRBJ2-5; the D call may be TRBD1 or TRBD2 (5 bases each). The CDR3 protein is CASTVYGGETQYF. The CDR3 nucleotides read TGTGCCAGCACCGTATATGGGGGAGAGACCCAGTACTTC.